In its sample, the clone carrying this TCR beta chain was seen a few times. The antigen remains undetermined. The sample is drawn from a study of neurological immune-mediated disorders. Study-wide points: CDR3 amino acid sequences of expanded clones were not shared across subjects, a result suggesting private repertoires in all groups.

The sample's time point: longitudinal time-point 3. The study built unsorted libraries from 2 million PBMCs kept at -80 C. With 10-nucleotide random UMIs, 5'RACE was used to make the cDNA. From 15-18 subjects, every sequencing run obtained over 180 million TCR-beta sequences. Each CDR3 protein is one row after TCRdb ran MiXCR on the 5' RACE reads. Of under 130,000 distinct CDR3 sequences in the sample, roughly a tenth were seen once. V lost 0 bases to trimming and J lost 2 bases, with 8 bases between them. The CDR3 is 14 residues long. Germline values: CDR1 SGHRS, CDR2 YFSETQ. The material sequenced was PBMCs. The rearrangement uses TRBV5-1 and TRBJ2-5, with D unresolved. The receptor's source is a female donor with HTLV-1-associated myelopathy (HAM/TSP). CDR3 coding DNA: TGCGCCAGCAGCTTGGGGTCCACGCAAGAGACCCAGTACTTC. It encodes CASSLGSTQETQYF. Full variable domain (outside the CDR3, taken from reference TRBV5-1 and TRBJ2-5): KAGVTQTPRYLIKTRGQQVTLSCSPISGHRSVSWYQQTPGQGLQFLFEYFSETQRNKGNFPGRFSGRQFSNSRSEMNVSTLELGDSALYLCASSLGSTQETQYFGPGTRLLVL.